The 21 T cell receptor beta chains presented below share a single source sample, sequenced in a study of T cells in localized non-small cell lung cancer. Sequencing was performed with immunoSEQ multiplex PCR; in TCRdb, only in-frame clones are kept and a portion is missing. The table lists about 83,000 clones, around 81% of them singletons. Specimen: peripheral blood, collected before any cancer treatment. The receptor set was obtained from a female donor over 55 with stage I lung adenocarcinoma.

This rearrangement joins TRBV27 to TRBJ2-2; D might be TRBD1 (6 bases). Deletions cut 2 bases from V and 5 bases from J, with 9 bases between. Germline V CDR1 and CDR2: MNHEY, SMNVEV (reference sequence). The CDR3 totals 14 residues. The CDR3 loop reads CASSLQGRTGELFF. The CDR3, as DNA: TGTGCCAGCAGTTTACAGGGGCGGACCGGGGAGCTGTTTTTT.

V is TRBV11-2 and J is TRBJ1-3; D remains unclear. Germline-derived CDR1 and CDR2 are SGHAT and FQNNGV. Trimming took 9 bases from V and 1 from J, leaving 16 bases between them. This CDR3 comprises 15 residues. The CDR3, as DNA: TGTGCCAGTCGGGAAGCTTGGGGATCTGGAAACACCATATATTTT. Translating it yields CASREAWGSGNTIYF.

The chain joins TRBV7-2 to TRBJ2-7; D may be TRBD1 (5 bases). The CDR3 is 14 residues long. V lost 3 bases and J lost 2, with 11 bases in between. CDR1 and CDR2 from the germline V gene are SGHTA and FQGNSA. The CDR3 region is CASSFYSGPYEQYF. The CDR3 nucleotides read TGTGCCAGCAGCTTCTATTCAGGGCCCTACGAGCAGTACTTC.

The V call is TRBV19, the J call TRBJ1-2; D gene unclear. The CDR3 has 13 amino acids. Germline assignment: CDR1 LNHDA and CDR2 SQIVND (reference sequence). V was clipped by 7 bases and J by 6 bases, with 15 bases between them. DNA of the CDR3: TGTGCCAGTATGATGGAACCATCAAATGGCTACACCTTC. It translates to CASMMEPSNGYTF. The variable domain in full, completed from reference TRBV19 and TRBJ1-2, reads DGGITQSPKYLFRKEGQNVTLSCEQNLNHDAMYWYRQDPGQGLRLIYYSQIVNDFQKGDIAEGYSVSREKKESFPLTVTSAQKNPTAFYLCASMMEPSNGYTFGSGTRLTVV.

This chain uses TRBV5-6 with TRBJ2-3; D may be TRBD2 (6 bases). Germline-derived CDR1 and CDR2 are SGHDT and YYEEEE. There are 13 residues in the CDR3. V was clipped by 4 bases and J by 2 bases, with 8 bases between them. CDR3 sequence reads: CASSRDFTDTQYF. CDR3 nucleotides: TGTGCCAGCAGCCGGGACTTCACAGATACGCAGTATTTT.

The rearrangement uses TRBV27 and TRBJ1-2, with TRBD1 matching 8 bases. Trimming took 4 bases from V and 10 from J; bases not matched to a gene: 14. The V gene's germline CDR1 is MNHEY and CDR2 SMNVEV (reference sequence). This CDR3 has 15 amino acids. For the CDR3, the DNA is TGTGCCAGCAGTTCTATCGATCGTACGGGACAGGTCTACACCTTC. Residues: CASSSIDRTGQVYTF.

This chain uses TRBV14 with TRBJ2-1; D possibly uses TRBD1 or TRBD2 (5 bases each). The V gene lost 2 bases and the J gene lost 3 bases, with 17 bases spanning the gap. This CDR3 spans 17 amino acids. Germline assignment: CDR1 SGHDN and CDR2 FVKESK. CDR3 nucleotide sequence: TGTGCCAGCAGCCAACTCGCTCCATGGGGGAACTACAATGAGCAGTTCTTC. It yields the protein CASSQLAPWGNYNEQFF.

The chain links TRBV7-3 to TRBJ1-1; D call uncertain. The germline gives CDR1 SGHTA, CDR2 FQGTGA. The germline V and J ends were trimmed by 3 bases and 1 base, with 12 bases remaining between them. This CDR3 comprises 15 residues. The CDR3 DNA sequence: TGTGCCAGCAGCTTGGGCCCGAGCTCGAACACTGAAGCTTTCTTT. The encoded protein is CASSLGPSSNTEAFF.

This clone was counted only a few times. This chain uses TRBV6-1 with TRBJ1-4, with 7 positions matching TRBD1. The CDR3 has 14 amino acids. The V and J ends lost 6 bases and 4 bases, in that order; junction bases with no gene match: 5. The germline V gene has CDR1 MNHNS and CDR2 SASEGT. Here the CDR3 DNA reads TGTGCCAGCAGGCGGGGACAGTTTAATGAAAAACTGTTTTTT. Its translation: CASRRGQFNEKLFF.

This clone occurred a few times. The rearrangement joins TRBV11-1 to TRBJ2-7, with D tentatively TRBD1 (6 bases). Germline V lookup: CDR1 SGHAT, CDR2 FQDESV (reference sequence). Trimming left V 5 bases short and J 7 bases short, with 18 bases between. This CDR3 spans 14 amino acids. This CDR3 reads CASSPRTVLGEQYF. The CDR3 coding sequence is TGTGCCAGCAGCCCCCGGACAGTCTTGGGGGAGCAGTACTTC. Using reference TRBV11-1 and TRBJ2-7 for the parts outside the CDR3, the full variable domain is EAEVAQSPRYKITEKSQAVAFWCDPISGHATLYWYRQILGQGPELLVQFQDESVVDDSQLPKDRFSAERLKGVDSTLKIQPAELGDSAMYLCASSPRTVLGEQYFGPGTRLTVT.

The chain couples TRBV5-8 to TRBJ1-4, with a tentative D call TRBD1 (6 bases). From germline, CDR1 is SGHTS and CDR2 YDEGEE. CDR3 length equals 15 residues. V was clipped by 4 bases and J by 3 bases, with 13 bases between them. CDR3 DNA: TGTGCCAGCAGCGCCCTCAGGGGTTCTAATGAAAAACTGTTTTTT. It yields the protein CASSALRGSNEKLFF.

CDR3 in DNA: TGCGCCAGCAGCGTCAGCGGGATGGAGAAAAACATTCAGTACTTC. Its translation is CASSVSGMEKNIQYF. The rearrangement joins TRBV5-1 to TRBJ2-4, with 7 bases identical to TRBD2. This CDR3 spans 15 amino acids. Germline V CDR1 and CDR2: SGHRS, YFSETQ. Trimming took 4 bases from V and 4 from J; bases not matched to a gene: 8.

The V gene is TRBV18, the J gene TRBJ2-2, with TRBD1 identical over 7 bases. The germline V gene has CDR1 KGHSH and CDR2 LQKENI. With 6 bases clipped from V and 4 bases from J, the junction kept 8 bases outside the gene matches. The CDR3 is 15 amino acids. The CDR3, as DNA: TGTGCCAGCTCGGCTACAGGGGTCGGCACCGGGGAGCTGTTTTTT. Its translation: CASSATGVGTGELFF.

The V and J genes are TRBV9 and TRBJ2-1; the match to TRBD2 covers 10 bases. Germline V gives CDR1 SGDLS, CDR2 YYNGEE. V gave up 1 base and J gave up 9 bases; unmatched junction bases: 7. The CDR3 is 15 residues long. The CDR3 DNA reads TGTGCCAGCAGCGTAAGGCAGCGGGGGGGCAGTGAGCAGTTCTTC. Translated, it gives CASSVRQRGGSEQFF.

The CDR3 nucleotides are TGTGCCAGCAGTCTGACAGGGGGCAGCAAGGAGACCCAGTACTTC. Its protein product is CASSLTGGSKETQYF. V is TRBV6-1 and J is TRBJ2-5, with 10 positions matching TRBD1. V lost 5 bases, J lost 5 bases, and 8 bases stayed unmatched. Germline V lookup: CDR1 MNHNS, CDR2 SASEGT. The CDR3 contains 15 residues.

The chain combines TRBV6-1 with TRBJ1-5, with 8 bases lining up with TRBD1. V dropped 6 bases and J dropped 7; count of bases not matched to a gene: 8. This CDR3 spans 14 amino acids. The germline gives CDR1 MNHNS, CDR2 SASEGT. The CDR3 nucleotides read TGTGCCAGCAGGTTGGGGACAGGACGGCAGCCCCAGCATTTT. Translation: CASRLGTGRQPQHF.

The chain employs TRBV30 and TRBJ1-5; D gene uncertain. Germline assignment: CDR1 GTSNPN and CDR2 SVGIG (reference sequence). This CDR3 comprises 14 residues. V was pared by 3 bases and J by 2 bases, with 11 bases between. The CDR3 reads CAWSHLSGNQPQHF. For the CDR3, the DNA is TGTGCCTGGAGCCACCTGAGCGGCAATCAGCCCCAGCATTTT.

The rearrangement joins TRBV6-5 to TRBJ2-7; tentatively, D is TRBD1 (6 bases). In germline, CDR1 is MNHEY, CDR2 SVGAGI. V was clipped by 6 bases and J by 2 bases, with 11 bases between them. The CDR3 contains 13 residues. Here the CDR3 DNA reads TGTGCCAGCAGCCCGGACAGCCCCTACGAGCAGTACTTC. It codes for CASSPDSPYEQYF.

This chain links TRBV5-1 with TRBJ2-3; no reliable D call. The germline gives CDR1 SGHRS, CDR2 YFSETQ. The length of the CDR3 is 13 residues. Trimming stripped 2 bases from V and 1 base from J, with 5 bases between. This chain's CDR3 is CASSFQGTDTQYF. As DNA, the CDR3 is TGCGCCAGCAGCTTCCAGGGCACAGATACGCAGTATTTT.

The gene calls are TRBV5-1 and TRBJ2-7, with TRBD1 identical over 10 bases. Losses at the gene ends were 3 bases for V and 2 bases for J; bases not matched to a gene: 2. CDR1 and CDR2 from the germline V gene are SGHRS and YFSETQ. The CDR3 runs 14 residues. The CDR3 DNA is TGCGCCAGCAGCTCCGGGACAGGGGCCTACGAGCAGTACTTC. Translating it yields CASSSGTGAYEQYF.

There are a few counts of this clone. This sequence joins TRBV7-2 and TRBJ2-7; no definite D call. V lost 2 bases and J lost 0, with 2 bases in between. CDR1 SGHTA and CDR2 FQGNSA come from the germline V gene. CDR3 length: 12 residues. The CDR3 DNA reads as TGTGCCAGCAGCTTAACCTCCTACGAGCAGTACTTC. It yields the protein CASSLTSYEQYF.